These 10 T cell receptor beta chains share one sample of origin, sequenced in a study of Ad26.COV2.S vaccination and SARS-CoV-2 variants. The method was immunoSEQ multiplex PCR; TCRdb's version includes in-frame clones alone and lacks a portion of them. Of about 350,000 clones listed, more than 85% were seen once; the top ten hold around 5.3%. Treatment specified: around 19 received Ad26.COV2.S at low or high dose, single or two shots; about 5 received placebo; per-sample allocation not given. The samples date from day 63 after the first vaccine or placebo injection. This material consisted of peripheral blood, taken in a trial of Ad26.COV2.S vaccine versus placebo. Receptors originate from a person between 18 and 65 years old who received the Ad26.COV2.S COVID-19 vaccine or a placebo.

This chain links TRBV11-3 with TRBJ1-1, with TRBD1 identical over 8 bases. CDR3 length: 15 residues. Germline V lookup: CDR1 SGHNT, CDR2 YENEEA. The V gene end was trimmed by 5 bases and the J gene end by 5 bases; junction bases not matched to a gene: 10. The CDR3 here is CASSTGQGGITEAFF. The CDR3 nucleotides read TGTGCCAGCAGCACCGGACAGGGTGGGATAACTGAAGCTTTCTTT.

V usage is TRBV10-3 and J usage is TRBJ2-1; the D gene is possibly TRBD1 (6 bases). CDR3 length equals 14 residues. CDR1 is ENHRY and CDR2 is SYGVKD in the germline V gene. V was clipped by 4 bases and J by 5 bases, with 12 bases between them. CDR3 amino acids: CAISVLRGHNEQFF. In DNA, the CDR3 is TGTGCCATCAGTGTGCTCAGGGGTCACAATGAGCAGTTCTTC.

V gene TRBV9 combines with J gene TRBJ2-3, with D maybe TRBD2 (6 bases). Trimming left V 2 bases short and J 1 base short, with 11 bases between. The CDR3 spans 15 residues. Per the germline V gene, CDR1 is SGDLS and CDR2 is YYNGEE. Here the CDR3 reads CASSVGGMGTDTQYF. The CDR3 DNA follows: TGTGCCAGCAGCGTGGGCGGGATGGGCACAGATACGCAGTATTTT.

V usage is TRBV4-3 and J usage is TRBJ1-2; D is undetermined. The CDR3 extends over 14 amino acids. CDR1 and CDR2 (germline): LGHNA, YSLEER. V lost 1 base and J 0 bases, leaving 6 bases between the germline ends. The CDR3 DNA reads TGCGCCAGCAGCCAAGCTGGGGCTAACTATGGCTACACCTTC. Its protein is CASSQAGANYGYTF.

This chain joins TRBV7-3 and TRBJ2-6, with unresolved D. In germline, CDR1 is SGHTA, CDR2 FQGTGA. The CDR3 loop spans 16 amino acids. V was trimmed by 2 bases and J by 1 base, leaving 9 bases between them. The CDR3: CASSLLGGSGANVLTF. The CDR3 nucleotides are TGTGCCAGCAGCTTATTGGGCGGATCTGGGGCCAACGTCCTGACTTTC.

Worth noting for this clone: Within the sample, other DNA sequences also encode this same CDR3. The J gene is TRBJ2-3, the V gene TRBV5-6; 9 bases are a match to TRBD1. The ends lost 1 base at V and 6 bases at J; junction bases unmatched: 6. Germline V lookup: CDR1 SGHDT, CDR2 YYEEEE. The CDR3 is 15 residues long. The chain's CDR3 is CASSLSTGGTDTQYF. The CDR3 DNA follows: TGTGCCAGCAGCTTGTCGACAGGGGGGACGGATACGCAGTATTTT.

This chain joins TRBV30 and TRBJ1-1; TRBD1 aligns across 9 bases. From germline, CDR1 is GTSNPN and CDR2 SVGIG (reference sequence). CDR3 size: 16 residues. The junction had 7 bases not matched to a gene; V was cut back by 1 base and J by 1 base. The CDR3 bases are TGTGCCTGGAGTGGTCAACAGGGGGCCGGGAACACTGAAGCTTTCTTT. This codes for CAWSGQQGAGNTEAFF.

The gene calls are TRBV19 and TRBJ1-3; 7 bases align to TRBD1. The CDR3 totals 16 residues. Unmatched junction bases numbered 4, after V lost 2 bases and J lost 0 bases. Germline V gene lookup returns CDR1 LNHDA and CDR2 SQIVND (reference sequence). The CDR3 coding sequence is TGTGCCAGTAGTATATCCGACAGGGTCTCTGGAAACACCATATATTTT. Protein sequence: CASSISDRVSGNTIYF.

V usage is TRBV7-9 and J usage is TRBJ1-1, with D maybe TRBD1 (5 bases). CDR1 is SEHNR and CDR2 is FQNEAQ in the germline V gene (reference sequence). V was pared by 1 base and J by 7 bases, with 13 bases between. There are 14 residues in the CDR3. CDR3 coding DNA: TGTGCCAGCAGCTTAGGGGGACCGGGTATTGAAGCTTTCTTT. This sequence encodes CASSLGGPGIEAFF.

The chain carries TRBV5-1 and TRBJ2-7; 8 bases line up with TRBD1. CDR3 size: 14 residues. Germline V gene sequence: CDR1 SGHRS, CDR2 YFSETQ. V shed 0 bases, J shed 5 bases, and the junction held 4 bases outside the gene matches. The chain's CDR3 is CASSLGQGRDEQYF. Written as DNA, the CDR3 is TGCGCCAGCAGCTTGGGACAGGGGCGGGACGAGCAGTACTTC.